The next 18 T cell receptor beta chains were all read from a single sample in a study of shared clonotypes between healthy human individuals. Sequencing used immunoSEQ multiplex PCR; TCRdb keeps in-frame clones, though not all of them. The sample has just over 2,000,000 clones, about 95% seen once; the top ten hold 0.85% to 1.3%. Naive CD8 cells lacked CD45RO and underwent positive selection for CCR7, leaving out terminally differentiated effector memory CD45RA+ cells. Sequencing input: naive CD8+ T cells sorted from blood. These receptors all stem from a man between 18 and 29 years old in good health.

The rearrangement joins TRBV10-3 to TRBJ1-2; TRBD1 is a possible D gene (6 bases). V was trimmed by 6 bases and J by 4 bases, leaving 18 bases between them. This CDR3 comprises 15 residues. The V gene's germline CDR1 is ENHRY and CDR2 SYGVKD. CDR3 sequence (DNA): TGTGCCATCAGCGAACAGGGAGAGGGTTCCTATGGCTACACCTTC. This codes for CAISEQGEGSYGYTF.

This sequence joins TRBV6-1 and TRBJ2-7; weak D call: TRBD1 (5 bases). This CDR3 is 15 amino acids long. V was cut by 7 bases and J by 4 bases, with 20 bases left in between. Germline-derived CDR1 and CDR2 are MNHNS and SASEGT. The CDR3 protein is CASKVGPWELYEQYF. The CDR3 coding sequence is TGTGCCAGCAAGGTGGGGCCATGGGAATTATACGAGCAGTACTTC.

The chain recombines TRBV14 with TRBJ2-1, with unresolved D. The germline V gene encodes CDR1 SGHDN and CDR2 FVKESK. This CDR3 is built from 14 residues. With 0 bases removed from V and 4 bases from J, the gap between germline ends came to 7 bases. CDR3 in amino acids: CASSQEISYNEQFF. The CDR3 bases are TGTGCCAGCAGCCAAGAGATCAGTTACAATGAGCAGTTCTTC.

The genes are TRBV4-1 and TRBJ2-1; 8 nucleotides agree with TRBD2. Germline V gene sequence: CDR1 MGHRA, CDR2 YSYEKL. V lost 0 bases and J lost 4; bases outside the gene matches: 8. The CDR3 contains 17 residues. DNA for the CDR3: TGCGCCAGCAGCCAAGAAGTCCGAGCGGGGGCTTACAATGAGCAGTTCTTC. It specifies CASSQEVRAGAYNEQFF.

The chain carries TRBV7-2 and TRBJ2-7, with D possibly TRBD2 on 6 matching bases. Germline loops: CDR1 SGHTA, CDR2 FQGNSA. The ends were cut back, 2 bases at V and 6 bases at J, with 14 bases in the middle. There are 14 residues in the CDR3. For the CDR3, the DNA is TGTGCCAGCAGCTTATGGGCCGGGGGATCCGAGCAGTACTTC. Translating gives CASSLWAGGSEQYF. The entire variable domain, with the rest obtained from reference TRBV7-2 and TRBJ2-7, is as follows: GAGVSQSPSNKVTEKGKDVELRCDPISGHTALYWYRQSLGQGLEFLIYFQGNSAPDKSGLPSDRFSAERTGGSVSTLTIQRTQQEDSAVYLCASSLWAGGSEQYFGPGTRLTVT.

This chain joins TRBV9 and TRBJ2-1; D perhaps matches TRBD1 (5 bases). V gave up 4 bases and J gave up 2 bases, with 13 bases separating them. The germline V gene has CDR1 SGDLS and CDR2 YYNGEE. The CDR3 has 15 amino acids. The CDR3 here is CASSKEGVTYNEQFF. The CDR3 nucleotides read TGTGCCAGCAGCAAGGAAGGGGTCACCTACAATGAGCAGTTCTTC.

The chain carries TRBV6-1 and TRBJ2-7; D is perhaps TRBD2 (6 bases). V lost 6 bases, J lost 4 bases, and 16 bases lay in between. The germline V gene has CDR1 MNHNS and CDR2 SASEGT. The CDR3 totals 14 residues. CDR3 in amino acids: CASSDQVSGYEQYF. The DNA for the CDR3 is TGTGCCAGCAGCGACCAAGTTAGCGGATACGAGCAGTACTTC.

CDR3 residues: CASSRTGENSPLHF. In nucleotides, the CDR3 is TGTGCCAGCAGTCGGACAGGGGAGAATTCACCCCTCCACTTT. The chain employs TRBV7-9 and TRBJ1-6; TRBD1 matches at 9 bases. CDR1 is SEHNR and CDR2 is FQNEAQ in the germline V gene (reference sequence). Trimming at V came to 6 bases and at J to 7 bases, leaving 4 bases not matched to a gene. This CDR3 spans 14 amino acids.

V is TRBV6-5 and J is TRBJ2-1; 9 bases are a match to TRBD2. CDR1 MNHEY and CDR2 SVGAGI come from the germline V gene. The CDR3 is 15 amino acids. V shed 7 bases, J shed 4 bases, and the junction held 8 bases outside the gene matches. This CDR3 is CASTAVAGVYNEQFF. CDR3 sequence (DNA): TGTGCCAGCACCGCTGTAGCGGGGGTGTACAATGAGCAGTTCTTC.

A single count supports this clone. This sequence joins TRBV5-6 and TRBJ2-7; D remains unclear. Trimming took 0 bases from V and 5 from J, leaving 15 bases between them. CDR1 and CDR2 from the germline V gene are SGHDT and YYEEEE. The CDR3 is made up of 15 amino acids. The CDR3, as DNA: TGTGCCAGCAGCTTGGGGGTCGCCCTCCATCACGAGCAGTACTTC. It translates to CASSLGVALHHEQYF.

The chain is built from TRBV19 and TRBJ1-2, with D possibly being TRBD1 (5 bases). Deletions cut 10 bases from V and 4 bases from J, with 16 bases between. Germline V lookup: CDR1 LNHDA, CDR2 SQIVND (reference sequence). The CDR3 spans 13 residues. CDR3 residues: CATLGGVSYGYTF. The CDR3 DNA reads as TGTGCCACCCTGGGGGGGGTGAGCTATGGCTACACCTTC.

Regarding this clone: This sample also contains other DNA sequences that code for the same CDR3. CDR3 sequence: CASSQTTGGYEQYF. CDR3 in DNA: TGCGCCAGCAGCCAGACGACAGGGGGGTACGAGCAGTACTTC. The chain joins TRBV4-1 to TRBJ2-7, with TRBD1 matching over 9 bases. V lost 3 bases, J lost 4 bases, and 4 bases stayed unmatched. Germline lookup yields CDR1 MGHRA and CDR2 YSYEKL. The CDR3 runs 14 residues.

The chain has TRBV15 and TRBJ2-3, with TRBD1 matching 9 bases. CDR1 and CDR2 from the germline V gene are LNHNV and YYDKDF (reference sequence). Trimming removed 9 bases from V and 4 bases from J; junction bases left unmatched: 8. This CDR3 has 14 residues. As DNA, the CDR3 is TGTGCCACATCGACAGGGGGGGAGTCAGATACGCAGTATTTT. Translated: CATSTGGESDTQYF. Combining the CDR3 with reference TRBV15 and TRBJ2-3 gives the whole variable domain DAMVIQNPRYQVTQFGKPVTLSCSQTLNHNVMYWYQQKSSQAPKLLFHYYDKDFNNEADTPDNFQSRRPNTSFCFLDIRSPGLGDTAMYLCATSTGGESDTQYFGPGTRLTVL.

The chain is built from TRBV5-6 and TRBJ2-2, with 7 bases matching TRBD2. J was trimmed by 3 bases and V by 0 bases; bases with no gene match: 5. The germline V gene encodes CDR1 SGHDT and CDR2 YYEEEE. CDR3 length: 16 amino acids. The DNA of the CDR3 is TGTGCCAGCAGCTTGGGGCTAGCGGAATACACCGGGGAGCTGTTTTTT. It specifies CASSLGLAEYTGELFF.

This clone was counted between two and nine times. The chain employs TRBV9 and TRBJ2-4; weak D call: TRBD1 (5 bases). Germline V CDR1 and CDR2: SGDLS, YYNGEE. The V gene lost 0 bases and the J gene lost 10 bases, with 8 bases spanning the gap. This CDR3 has 12 residues. The CDR3, as DNA: TGTGCCAGCAGCGTAGATAGGGGAATTCAGTACTTC. Amino acid sequence: CASSVDRGIQYF.

This clone was seen once. The chain carries TRBV13 and TRBJ2-3; D is unclear. Trimming cost V 2 bases and J 6 bases, with 6 bases left between them. CDR1 and CDR2 from the germline V gene are PRHDT and FYEKMQ (reference sequence). The CDR3 extends over 12 amino acids. DNA for the CDR3: TGTGCCAGCAGCTTATTCCTTGATACGCAGTATTTT. Its translation is CASSLFLDTQYF.

The chain carries TRBV6-4 and TRBJ1-1; no clear D. The V end lost 6 bases, the J end lost 1 base, and 15 bases lay between the germline ends. CDR3 length equals 15 residues. Germline assignment: CDR1 MRHNA and CDR2 SNTAGT. CDR3 in DNA: TGTGCCAGCAGCCCCCGATACGAGTCGAACACTGAAGCTTTCTTT. Encoded protein: CASSPRYESNTEAFF.

The gene calls are TRBV28 and TRBJ2-7, with D uncertain. CDR3 size: 15 residues. Trimming took 5 bases from V and 1 from J, leaving 15 bases between them. Germline V gene data show CDR1 as MDHEN and CDR2 as SYDVKM. CDR3 residues: CASSLDVSGSYEQYF. CDR3 DNA sequence: TGTGCCAGCAGTCTCGACGTCTCTGGGTCCTACGAGCAGTACTTC.